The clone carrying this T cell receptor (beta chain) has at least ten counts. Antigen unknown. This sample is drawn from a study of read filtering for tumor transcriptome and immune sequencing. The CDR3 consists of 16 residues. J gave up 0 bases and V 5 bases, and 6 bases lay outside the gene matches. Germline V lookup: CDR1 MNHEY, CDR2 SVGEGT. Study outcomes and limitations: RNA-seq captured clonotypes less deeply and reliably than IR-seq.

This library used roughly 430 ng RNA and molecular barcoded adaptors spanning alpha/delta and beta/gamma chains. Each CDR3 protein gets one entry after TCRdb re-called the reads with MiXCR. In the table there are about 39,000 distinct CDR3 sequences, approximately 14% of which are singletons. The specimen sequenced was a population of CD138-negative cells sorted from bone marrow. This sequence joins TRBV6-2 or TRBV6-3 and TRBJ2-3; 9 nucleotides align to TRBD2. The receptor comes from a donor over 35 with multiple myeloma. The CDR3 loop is CASSRTLAGSTDTQYF. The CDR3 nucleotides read TGTGCCAGCAGTCGAACCCTAGCGGGGAGCACAGATACGCAGTATTTT.